This entry concerns a single T cell receptor (beta chain). This clone was seen a few times. Its specific antigen is unknown. Nothing much larger sits one base from this clone, and base qualities are not available. Compared with germline, V lacks 3 bases and J lacks 0 bases; bases without a gene match: 8. Via the germline V gene (reference sequence), CDR1 is LNHDA and CDR2 SQIVND. The CDR3 runs 17 residues from the cysteine to the phenylalanine. Of the read, only the CDR3 DNA is kept; its 51 bases are in frame from base 1. In the paper's terms, the treatment or condition label means: randomized to nivolumab then ipilimumab (arm A) or the reverse (arm B). Prior DNA-damaging chemotherapy had not been received by any trial patient. On a FACS Aria II flow cytometer, live CD3+CD8+ cells that were negative for CD19 and CD56 were sorted from thawed PBMCs. The samples were obtained from melanoma patients enrolled in CheckMate 064, an open-label, randomized phase II trial testing sequential checkpoint blockade. Leukapheresis was used to collect peripheral blood mononuclear cells, which were then purified with Ficoll-Paque and frozen in human serum with roughly 10% DMSO. Immediately after sorting, the purity of sorted blood CD3+CD8+ cells was verified to be >95%, after which DNA was extracted.

This entry comes from a study of sequential checkpoint blockade in melanoma (dated by TCRdb to between 2018 and 2020). Describing the broader study: Patients were randomized 1:1 to first-line nivolumab followed by ipilimumab (arm A) or ipilimumab followed by nivolumab (arm B). Maintenance nivolumab was given following each of the two trial sequences. What the study reported, not specific to this receptor: The model for predicting response that combines TCR metrics with mutation burden needs to be validated in larger, independent patient cohorts.

TCRbeta CDR3 regions were immunosequenced from genomic DNA with the immunoSEQ Assay. Before high-throughput sequencing, genomic DNA was amplified using bias-controlled multiplex PCR. The source study handled its data this way. To quantify the absolute abundance of each unique TCRbeta CDR3 region, the sequences were collapsed and filtered. Clonality, defined as 1 minus Pielou's evenness, was calculated using only productive rearrangements. A previously published method was used to identify clones whose frequencies were significantly greater in on-treatment samples than in baseline samples. TCRdb mirrors the immuneACCESS table, restricted to in-frame sequences. Some clones are absent from its copies; in checked studies, under half trace to an unresolved V gene, and the reason for the others is unknown. V and J calls and clone size come straight from that table; D and trimming were deduced from the DNA. The sample table shows 30,000 to 40,000 clones, and 86% are seen once. Approximately 12% of the sample is taken by the ten largest.

The V gene is TRBV19 and the J gene is TRBJ1-5; 7 bases in between match TRBD1. The material sequenced was CD8+ T cells sorted from blood (inferred from file names), taken from a patient given nivolumab and ipilimumab in sequence. The receptor was isolated from a human donor with melanoma. The CDR3 sequence is CASSIGQGVDSNQPQHF. The nucleotide sequence is TGTGCCAGTAGTATCGGGCAGGGGGTTGATAGCAATCAGCCCCAGCATTTT.